This T cell receptor beta chain was captured by sequencing in a study of cytotoxic CD8 clonotypes in ibrutinib-treated CLL. Across the study: Each sample contained, on average, roughly 260,000 productive templates and 94,000 or so productive rearrangements.

T cells were sequenced at a targeted depth of 1 in 200,000 to 1 in 1 million. The table came from immunoSEQ multiplex PCR; TCRdb's copy has only in-frame clones and leaves some out. The data contain some 200,000 clones, more than 65% of them singletons. The study's findings and limits: In sustained-remission versus progressing patients, sampling times differed. Public clonotypes (which were uncommon) either contracted or remained stable on treatment.

As for this clone: Antigen specificity is unknown.

Germline V gene lookup returns CDR1 SEHNR and CDR2 FQNEAQ (reference sequence). The CDR3 sequence is 15 residues long. The V end lost 5 bases, the J end lost 4 bases, and 17 bases lay between the germline ends. The sample in question was PBMCs, obtained after 12 months of ibrutinib treatment. V is TRBV7-9 and J is TRBJ1-1; tentatively, D is TRBD1 (5 bases). The receptor was derived from a human donor with chronic lymphocytic leukemia. CDR3 bases: TGTGCCAGCAGCCCGCCCGGGACTGGGCGCACTGAAGCTTTCTTT. Its translation: CASSPPGTGRTEAFF.